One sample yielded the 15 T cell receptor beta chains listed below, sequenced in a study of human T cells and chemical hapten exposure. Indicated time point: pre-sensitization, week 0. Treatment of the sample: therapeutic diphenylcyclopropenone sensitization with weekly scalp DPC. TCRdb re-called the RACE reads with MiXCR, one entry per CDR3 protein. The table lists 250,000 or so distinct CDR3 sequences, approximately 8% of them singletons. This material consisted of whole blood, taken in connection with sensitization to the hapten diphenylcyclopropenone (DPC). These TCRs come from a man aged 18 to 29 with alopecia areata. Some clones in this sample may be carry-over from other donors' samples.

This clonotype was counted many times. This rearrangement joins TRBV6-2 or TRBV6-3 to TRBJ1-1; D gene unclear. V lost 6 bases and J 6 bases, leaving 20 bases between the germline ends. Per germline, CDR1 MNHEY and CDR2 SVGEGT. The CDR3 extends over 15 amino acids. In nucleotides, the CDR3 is TGTGCCAGCAGAGAGGACCAATCCTTTGCACCTGAAGCTTTCTTT. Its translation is CASREDQSFAPEAFF.

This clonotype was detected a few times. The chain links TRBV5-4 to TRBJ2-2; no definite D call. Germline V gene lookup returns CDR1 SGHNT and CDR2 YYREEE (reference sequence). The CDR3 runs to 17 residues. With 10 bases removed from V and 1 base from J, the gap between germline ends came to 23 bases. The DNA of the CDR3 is TGTGCCGTCGCTGGCCGAGGACGACGCAGGAACACCGGGGAGCTGTTTTTT. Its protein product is CAVAGRGRRRNTGELFF.

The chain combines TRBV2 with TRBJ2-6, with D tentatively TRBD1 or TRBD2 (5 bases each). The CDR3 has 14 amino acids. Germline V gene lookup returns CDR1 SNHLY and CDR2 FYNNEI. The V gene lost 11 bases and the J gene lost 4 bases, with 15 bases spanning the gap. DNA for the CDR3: TGTGCCTCAAAAAGGGACGTGGGGGCCAACGTCCTGACTTTC. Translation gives CASKRDVGANVLTF.

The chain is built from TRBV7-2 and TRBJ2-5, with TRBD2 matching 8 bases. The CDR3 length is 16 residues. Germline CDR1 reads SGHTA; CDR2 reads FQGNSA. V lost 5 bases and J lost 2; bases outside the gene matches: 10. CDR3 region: CASSPQSGGTQETQYF. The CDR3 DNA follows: TGTGCCAGCAGCCCCCAGAGCGGGGGTACGCAAGAGACCCAGTACTTC.

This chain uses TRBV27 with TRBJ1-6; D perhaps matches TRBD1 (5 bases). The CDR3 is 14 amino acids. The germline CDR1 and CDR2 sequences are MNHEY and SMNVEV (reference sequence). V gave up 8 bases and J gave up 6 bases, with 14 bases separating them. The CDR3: CASCGEGPNSPLHF. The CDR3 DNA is TGTGCCAGCTGCGGAGAGGGACCTAATTCACCCCTCCACTTT.

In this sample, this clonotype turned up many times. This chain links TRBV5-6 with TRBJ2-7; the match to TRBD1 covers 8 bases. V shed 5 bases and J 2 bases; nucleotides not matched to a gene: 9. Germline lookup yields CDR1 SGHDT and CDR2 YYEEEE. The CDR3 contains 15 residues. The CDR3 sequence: CASSIPGTGTYEQYF. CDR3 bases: TGTGCCAGCAGTATCCCCGGGACAGGTACCTACGAGCAGTACTTC.

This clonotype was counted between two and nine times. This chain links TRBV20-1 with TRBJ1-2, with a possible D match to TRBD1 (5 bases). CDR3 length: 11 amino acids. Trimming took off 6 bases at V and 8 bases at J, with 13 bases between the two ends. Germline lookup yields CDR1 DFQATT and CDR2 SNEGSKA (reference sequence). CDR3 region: CSARQSLGYTF. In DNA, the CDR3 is TGCAGTGCACGACAGTCGCTCGGCTACACCTTC.

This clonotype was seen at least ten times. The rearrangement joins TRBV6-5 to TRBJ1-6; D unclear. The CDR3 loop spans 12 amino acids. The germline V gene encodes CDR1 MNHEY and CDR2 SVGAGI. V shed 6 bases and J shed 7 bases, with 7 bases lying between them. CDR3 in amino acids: CASREPNSPLHF. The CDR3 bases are TGTGCCAGCAGGGAGCCAAATTCACCCCTCCACTTT.

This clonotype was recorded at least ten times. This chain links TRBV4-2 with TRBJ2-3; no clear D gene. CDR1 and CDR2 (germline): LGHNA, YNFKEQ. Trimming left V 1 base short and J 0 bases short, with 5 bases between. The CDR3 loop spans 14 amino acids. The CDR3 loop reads CASSQVGSTDTQYF. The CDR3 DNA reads TGTGCCAGCAGCCAAGTGGGGAGCACAGATACGCAGTATTTT.

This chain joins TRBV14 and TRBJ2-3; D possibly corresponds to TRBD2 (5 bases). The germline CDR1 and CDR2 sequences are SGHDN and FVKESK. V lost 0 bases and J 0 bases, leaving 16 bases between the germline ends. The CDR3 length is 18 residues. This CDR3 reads CASSQDRGSGTSTDTQYF. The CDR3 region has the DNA TGTGCCAGCAGCCAAGATCGGGGAAGCGGTACTAGCACAGATACGCAGTATTTT.

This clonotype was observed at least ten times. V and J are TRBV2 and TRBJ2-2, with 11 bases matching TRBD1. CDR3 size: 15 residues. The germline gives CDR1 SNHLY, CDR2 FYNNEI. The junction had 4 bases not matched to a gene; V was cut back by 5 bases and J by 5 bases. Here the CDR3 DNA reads TGTGCCAGCAGTCGGGACAGGGGGAGGACCGGGGAGCTGTTTTTT. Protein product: CASSRDRGRTGELFF.

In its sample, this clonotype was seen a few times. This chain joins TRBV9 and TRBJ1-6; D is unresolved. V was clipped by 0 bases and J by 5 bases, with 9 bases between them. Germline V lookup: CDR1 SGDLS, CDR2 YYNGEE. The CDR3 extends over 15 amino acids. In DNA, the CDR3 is TGTGCCAGCAGCGTAGAGGGTAGGGATAATTCACCCCTCCACTTT. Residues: CASSVEGRDNSPLHF.

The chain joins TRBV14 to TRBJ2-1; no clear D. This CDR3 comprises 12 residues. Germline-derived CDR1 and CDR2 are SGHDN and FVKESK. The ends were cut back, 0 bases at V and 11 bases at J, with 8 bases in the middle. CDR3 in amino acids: CASSQDVRKQFF. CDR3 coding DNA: TGTGCCAGCAGCCAAGATGTTCGGAAGCAGTTCTTC.

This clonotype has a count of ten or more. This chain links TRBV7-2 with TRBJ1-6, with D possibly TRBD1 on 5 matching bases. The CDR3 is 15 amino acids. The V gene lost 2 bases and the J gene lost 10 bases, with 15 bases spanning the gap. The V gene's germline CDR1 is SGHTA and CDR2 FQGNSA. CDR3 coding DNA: TGTGCCAGCAGCTTAAGACAGATTGAAGGATCACCCCTCCACTTT. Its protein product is CASSLRQIEGSPLHF.

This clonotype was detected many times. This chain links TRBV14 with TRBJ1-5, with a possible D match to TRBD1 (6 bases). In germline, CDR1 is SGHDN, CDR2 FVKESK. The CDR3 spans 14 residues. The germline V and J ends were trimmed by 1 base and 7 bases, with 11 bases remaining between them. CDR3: CASSQAGARQPQHF. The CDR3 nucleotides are TGTGCCAGCAGCCAAGCAGGGGCGAGGCAGCCCCAGCATTTT.